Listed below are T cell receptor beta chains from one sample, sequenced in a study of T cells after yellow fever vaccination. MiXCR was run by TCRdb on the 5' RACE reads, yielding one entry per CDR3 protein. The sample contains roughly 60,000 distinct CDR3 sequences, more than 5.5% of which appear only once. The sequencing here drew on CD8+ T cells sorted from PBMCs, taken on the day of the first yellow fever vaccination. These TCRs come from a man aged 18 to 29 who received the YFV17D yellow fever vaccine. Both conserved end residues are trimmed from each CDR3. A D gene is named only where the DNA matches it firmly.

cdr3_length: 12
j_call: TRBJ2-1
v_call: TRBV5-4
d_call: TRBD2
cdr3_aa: ASSLLAALNEQF

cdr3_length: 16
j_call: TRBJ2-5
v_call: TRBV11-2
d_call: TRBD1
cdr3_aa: ASSSYRQGVGYQETQY

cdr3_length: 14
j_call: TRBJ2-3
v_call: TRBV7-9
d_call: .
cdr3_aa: ASSLTQVLPVDTQY

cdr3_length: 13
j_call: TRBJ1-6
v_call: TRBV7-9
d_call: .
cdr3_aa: ASSFAGSYNSPLH

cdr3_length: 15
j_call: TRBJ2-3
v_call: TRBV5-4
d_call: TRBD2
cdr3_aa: ASSLGYELADTDTQY

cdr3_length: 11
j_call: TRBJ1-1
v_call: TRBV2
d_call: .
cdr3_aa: ASRAGMNTEAF

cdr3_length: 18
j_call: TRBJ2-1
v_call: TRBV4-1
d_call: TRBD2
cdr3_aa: ASSQVSGGLRLAVYNEQF

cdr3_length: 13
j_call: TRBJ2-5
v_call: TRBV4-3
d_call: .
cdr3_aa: ASSQKHEYQETQY

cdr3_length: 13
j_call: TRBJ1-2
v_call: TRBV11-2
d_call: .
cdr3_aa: ASSLAFGLNYGYT

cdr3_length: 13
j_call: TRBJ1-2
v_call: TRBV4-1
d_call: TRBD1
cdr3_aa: ASSQEGDRIGGYT

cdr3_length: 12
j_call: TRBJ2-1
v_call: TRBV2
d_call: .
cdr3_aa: ASTREITYNEQF

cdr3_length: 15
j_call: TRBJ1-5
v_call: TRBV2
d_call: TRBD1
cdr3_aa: ASYPKKTGNGNQPQH

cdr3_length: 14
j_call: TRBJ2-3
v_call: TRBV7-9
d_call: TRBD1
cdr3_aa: ASSPVDRASTDTQY